This T cell receptor (beta chain) was recovered during a study of blood T cell repertoires in COVID-19. Study-wide background: Specimens from acute and convalescent COVID-19 originated in the United States, Italy and Spain.

Produced via immunoSEQ multiplex PCR; TCRdb's table is partial and in-frame only. The sample carries about 380,000 clones, around 84% recorded once. V lost 1 base and J lost 4; bases outside the gene matches: 15. CDR3 size: 18 residues. The germline V gene encodes CDR1 KGHSH and CDR2 LQKENI. This sequence was found in a human donor with acute or convalescent COVID-19. The donor label of this sample is uncertain. V is TRBV18 and J is TRBJ1-1; 7 bases are a match to TRBD1. Source material: peripheral blood. The CDR3 region has the DNA TGTGCCAGCTCACCACGAAATCCAGGGGGACCCGGTAGCACTGAAGCTTTCTTT. Protein: CASSPRNPGGPGSTEAFF.